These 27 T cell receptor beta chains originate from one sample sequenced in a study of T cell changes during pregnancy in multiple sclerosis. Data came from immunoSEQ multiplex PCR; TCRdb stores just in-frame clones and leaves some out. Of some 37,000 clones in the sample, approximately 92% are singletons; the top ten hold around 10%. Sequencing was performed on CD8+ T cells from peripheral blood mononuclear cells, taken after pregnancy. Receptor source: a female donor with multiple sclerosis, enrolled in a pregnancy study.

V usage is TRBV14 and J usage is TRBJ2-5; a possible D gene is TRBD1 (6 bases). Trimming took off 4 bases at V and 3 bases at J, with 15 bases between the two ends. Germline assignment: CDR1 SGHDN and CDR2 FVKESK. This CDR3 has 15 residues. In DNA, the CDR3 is TGTGCCAGCAGCCCCCAGGGGCGGTGGGAAGAGACCCAGTACTTC. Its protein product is CASSPQGRWEETQYF.

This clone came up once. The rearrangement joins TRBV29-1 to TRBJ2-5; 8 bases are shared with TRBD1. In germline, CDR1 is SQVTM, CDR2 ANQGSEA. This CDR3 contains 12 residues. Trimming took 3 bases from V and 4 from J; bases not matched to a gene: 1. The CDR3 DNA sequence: TGCAGCGTTGACAGGGGGCGAGAGACCCAGTACTTC. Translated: CSVDRGRETQYF.

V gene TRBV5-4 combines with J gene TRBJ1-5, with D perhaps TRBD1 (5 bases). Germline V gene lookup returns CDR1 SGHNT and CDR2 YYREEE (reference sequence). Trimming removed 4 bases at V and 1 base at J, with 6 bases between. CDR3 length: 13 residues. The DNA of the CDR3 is TGTGCCAGCAGCCAGGGAAGCAATCAGCCCCAGCATTTT. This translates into CASSQGSNQPQHF.

DNA for the CDR3: TGTGCCAGCAGTGTGGAGAGGAACGGAAACACCATATATTTT. Encoded protein: CASSVERNGNTIYF. The chain has TRBV6-1 and TRBJ1-3, with D unresolved. This CDR3 has 14 residues. With 4 bases removed from V and 4 bases from J, the gap between germline ends came to 11 bases. CDR1 is MNHNS and CDR2 is SASEGT in the germline V gene.

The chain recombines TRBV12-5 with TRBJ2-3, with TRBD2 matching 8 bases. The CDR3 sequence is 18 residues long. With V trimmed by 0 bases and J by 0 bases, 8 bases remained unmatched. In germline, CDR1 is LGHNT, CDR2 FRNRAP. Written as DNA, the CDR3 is TGTGCTAGTGGTTTGGTATCGTTGCGGGGGGCCAGCACAGATACGCAGTATTTT. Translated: CASGLVSLRGASTDTQYF. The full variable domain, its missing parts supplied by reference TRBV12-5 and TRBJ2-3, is DARVTQTPRHKVTEMGQEVTMRCQPILGHNTVFWYRQTMMQGLELLAYFRNRAPLDDSGMPKDRFSAEMPDATLATLKIQPSEPRDSAVYFCASGLVSLRGASTDTQYFGPGTRLTVL.

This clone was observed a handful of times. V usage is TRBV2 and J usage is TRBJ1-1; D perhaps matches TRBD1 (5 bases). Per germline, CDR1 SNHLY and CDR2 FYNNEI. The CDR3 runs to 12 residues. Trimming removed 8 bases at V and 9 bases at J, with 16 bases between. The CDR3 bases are TGTGCCAGCCCGGGAGGGGTCCTGAAAGCTTTCTTT. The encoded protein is CASPGGVLKAFF.

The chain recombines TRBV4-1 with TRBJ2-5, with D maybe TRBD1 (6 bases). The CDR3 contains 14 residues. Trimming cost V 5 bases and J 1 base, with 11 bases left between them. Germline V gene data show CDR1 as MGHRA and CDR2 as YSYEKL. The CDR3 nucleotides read TGCGCCAGCAGCTCGGACAGTGCCCAAGAGACCCAGTACTTC. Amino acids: CASSSDSAQETQYF.

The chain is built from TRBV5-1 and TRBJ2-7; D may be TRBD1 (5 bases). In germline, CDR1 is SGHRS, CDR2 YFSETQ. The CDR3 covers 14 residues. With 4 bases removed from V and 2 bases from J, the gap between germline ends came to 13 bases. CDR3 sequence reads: CASSSDSYTYEQYF. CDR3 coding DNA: TGCGCCAGCAGCAGTGACAGTTATACCTACGAGCAGTACTTC.

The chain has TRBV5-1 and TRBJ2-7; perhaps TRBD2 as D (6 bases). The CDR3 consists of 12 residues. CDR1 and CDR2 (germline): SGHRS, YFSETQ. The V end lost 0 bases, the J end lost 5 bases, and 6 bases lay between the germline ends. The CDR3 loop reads CASSLVADEQYF. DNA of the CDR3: TGCGCCAGCAGCTTGGTAGCGGACGAGCAGTACTTC.

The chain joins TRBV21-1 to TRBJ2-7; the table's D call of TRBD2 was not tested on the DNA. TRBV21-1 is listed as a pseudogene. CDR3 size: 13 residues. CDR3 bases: TGTGCCAACTGCCACGAGGGTGGCTACGAGCAGTACTTC. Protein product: CANCHEGGYEQYF.

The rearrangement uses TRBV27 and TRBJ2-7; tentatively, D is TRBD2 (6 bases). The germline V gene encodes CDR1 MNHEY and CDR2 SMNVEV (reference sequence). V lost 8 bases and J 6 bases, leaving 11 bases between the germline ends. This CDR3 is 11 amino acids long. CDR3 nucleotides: TGTGCCAGCGAGGAGGGAGGCGAGCAGTACTTC. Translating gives CASEEGGEQYF.

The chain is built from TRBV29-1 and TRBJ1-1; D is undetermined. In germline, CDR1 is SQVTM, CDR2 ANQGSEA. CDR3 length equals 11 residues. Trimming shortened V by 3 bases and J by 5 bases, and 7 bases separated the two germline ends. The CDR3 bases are TGCAGCGTTGATAGCGGGACTGAAGCTTTCTTT. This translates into CSVDSGTEAFF.

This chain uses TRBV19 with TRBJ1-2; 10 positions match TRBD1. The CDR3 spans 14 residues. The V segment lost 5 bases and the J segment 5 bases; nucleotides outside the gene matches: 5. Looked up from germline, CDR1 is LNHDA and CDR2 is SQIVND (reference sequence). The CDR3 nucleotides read TGTGCCAGTAGTTCGGACAGGGGGGAGTATGGCTACACCTTC. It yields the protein CASSSDRGEYGYTF. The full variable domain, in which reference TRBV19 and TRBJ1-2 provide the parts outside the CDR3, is DGGITQSPKYLFRKEGQNVTLSCEQNLNHDAMYWYRQDPGQGLRLIYYSQIVNDFQKGDIAEGYSVSREKKESFPLTVTSAQKNPTAFYLCASSSDRGEYGYTFGSGTRLTVV.

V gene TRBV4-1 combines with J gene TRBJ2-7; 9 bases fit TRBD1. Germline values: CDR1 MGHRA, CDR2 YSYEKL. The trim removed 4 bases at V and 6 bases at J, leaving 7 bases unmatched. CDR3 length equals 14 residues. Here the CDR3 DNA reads TGCGCCAGCAGCCCGGGACAGGGTAGTCGCGAGCAGTACTTC. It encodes CASSPGQGSREQYF.

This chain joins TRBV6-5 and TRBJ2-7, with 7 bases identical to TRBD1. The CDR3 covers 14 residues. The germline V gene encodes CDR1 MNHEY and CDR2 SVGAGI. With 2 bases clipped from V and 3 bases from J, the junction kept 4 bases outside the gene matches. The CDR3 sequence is CASSYLGQVYEQYF. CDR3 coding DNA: TGTGCCAGCAGTTACCTCGGACAGGTCTACGAGCAGTACTTC.

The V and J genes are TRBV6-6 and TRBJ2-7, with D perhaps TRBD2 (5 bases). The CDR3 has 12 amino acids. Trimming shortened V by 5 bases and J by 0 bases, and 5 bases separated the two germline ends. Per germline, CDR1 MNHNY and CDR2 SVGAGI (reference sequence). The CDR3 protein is CASSRDSYEQYF. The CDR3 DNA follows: TGTGCCAGCAGTCGGGACTCCTACGAGCAGTACTTC.

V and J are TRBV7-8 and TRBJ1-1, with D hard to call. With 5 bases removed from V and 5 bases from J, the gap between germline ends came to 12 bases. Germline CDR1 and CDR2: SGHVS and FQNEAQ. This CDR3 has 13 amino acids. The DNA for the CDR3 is TGTGCCAGCAGCCTCGCTTGGGCGACTGAAGCTTTCTTT. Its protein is CASSLAWATEAFF.

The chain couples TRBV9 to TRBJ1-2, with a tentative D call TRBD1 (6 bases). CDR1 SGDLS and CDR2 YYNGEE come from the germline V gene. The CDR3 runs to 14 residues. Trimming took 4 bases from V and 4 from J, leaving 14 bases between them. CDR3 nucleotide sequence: TGTGCCAGCAGCCCTAGGGGGAATTCCTATGGCTACACCTTC. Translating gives CASSPRGNSYGYTF.

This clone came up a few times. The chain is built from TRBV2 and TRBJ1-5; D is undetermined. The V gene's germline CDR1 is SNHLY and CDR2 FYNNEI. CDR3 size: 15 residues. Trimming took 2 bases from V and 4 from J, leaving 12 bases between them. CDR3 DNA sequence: TGTGCCAGCAGTGAAAGCAGGATCGGTAATCAGCCCCAGCATTTT. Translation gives CASSESRIGNQPQHF.

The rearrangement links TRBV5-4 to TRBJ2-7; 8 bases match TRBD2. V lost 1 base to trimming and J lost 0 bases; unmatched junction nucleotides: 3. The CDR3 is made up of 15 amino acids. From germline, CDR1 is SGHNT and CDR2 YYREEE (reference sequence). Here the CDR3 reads CASSLRREASYEQYF. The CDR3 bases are TGTGCCAGCAGCTTGCGGCGGGAGGCCTCCTACGAGCAGTACTTC.

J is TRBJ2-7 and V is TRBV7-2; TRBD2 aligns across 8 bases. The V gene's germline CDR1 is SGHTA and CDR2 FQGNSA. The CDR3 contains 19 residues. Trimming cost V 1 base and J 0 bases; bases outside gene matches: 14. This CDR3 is CASSLVVLAGPRSSYEQYF. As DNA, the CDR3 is TGTGCCAGCAGCTTAGTAGTCCTAGCGGGCCCTAGGAGCTCCTACGAGCAGTACTTC.

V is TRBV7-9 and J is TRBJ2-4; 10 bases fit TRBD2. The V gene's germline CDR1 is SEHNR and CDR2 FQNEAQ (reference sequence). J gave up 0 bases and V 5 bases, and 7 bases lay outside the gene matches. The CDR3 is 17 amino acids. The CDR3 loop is CASSGPSGGGAKNIQYF. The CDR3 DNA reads TGTGCCAGCAGCGGACCTAGCGGGGGAGGAGCCAAAAACATTCAGTACTTC.

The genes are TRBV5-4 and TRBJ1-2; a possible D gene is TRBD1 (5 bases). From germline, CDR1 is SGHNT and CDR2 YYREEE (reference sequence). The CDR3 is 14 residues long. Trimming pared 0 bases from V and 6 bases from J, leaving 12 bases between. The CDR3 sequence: CASSLAAGRDGYTF. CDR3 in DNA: TGTGCCAGCAGCTTGGCCGCAGGGCGCGATGGCTACACCTTC.

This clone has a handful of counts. The CDR3 region is CASSPGLAGNEQFF. DNA for the CDR3: TGTGCCAGCAGCCCCGGACTAGCGGGTAATGAGCAGTTCTTC. V and J are TRBV7-9 and TRBJ2-1; 11 bases are a match to TRBD2. The V gene's germline CDR1 is SEHNR and CDR2 FQNEAQ (reference sequence). The CDR3 is made up of 14 amino acids. V trimming: 5 bases; J trimming: 7 bases; junction bases outside the gene matches: 4.

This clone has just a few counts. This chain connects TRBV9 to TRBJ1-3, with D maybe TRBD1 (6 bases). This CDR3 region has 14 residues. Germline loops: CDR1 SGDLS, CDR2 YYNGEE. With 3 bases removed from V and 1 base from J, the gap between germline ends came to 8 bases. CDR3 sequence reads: CASSADRSGNTIYF. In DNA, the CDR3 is TGTGCCAGCAGCGCTGACAGGTCTGGAAACACCATATATTTT.

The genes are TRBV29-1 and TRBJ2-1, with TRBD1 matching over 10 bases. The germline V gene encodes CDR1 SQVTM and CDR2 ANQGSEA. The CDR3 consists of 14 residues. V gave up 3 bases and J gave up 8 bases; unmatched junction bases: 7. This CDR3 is CSVDRGQGWDEQFF. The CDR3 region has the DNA TGCAGCGTTGACAGGGGACAGGGGTGGGATGAGCAGTTCTTC.

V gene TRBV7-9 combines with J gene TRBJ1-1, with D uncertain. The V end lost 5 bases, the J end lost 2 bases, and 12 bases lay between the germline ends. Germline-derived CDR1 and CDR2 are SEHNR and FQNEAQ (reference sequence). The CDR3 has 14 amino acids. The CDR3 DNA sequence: TGTGCCAGCAGCCTCGTTCGGGGAAACACTGAAGCTTTCTTT. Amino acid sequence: CASSLVRGNTEAFF.